This entry features one T cell receptor beta chain sequence. What it binds is unknown. This sample is drawn from a study of vaccination effects on CD4 cells after COVID-19. Study background: Two-dose BNT162b2 or mRNA-1273 vaccination was given to participants.

Profiled with immunoSEQ multiplex PCR; TCRdb holds only in-frame clones, not every one. This sample has around 25,000 clones; approximately 69% occur once, and the top ten carry 18%. Per germline, CDR1 SGHTA and CDR2 FQGNSA. Trimming cost V 5 bases and J 7 bases; bases outside gene matches: 6. This CDR3 region has 14 residues. Study-level points and caveats: New vaccine-induced clones made up most post-vaccine spike-reactive clones in convalescents. Relatively few convalescent patients took part in the study, which had no early post-infection timepoints.

Antigen-specific CD4+ T cells were first expanded with viral peptide pools by the ViraFEST assay and only then sequenced. It was after 10 days of culture that CD4+ T cells were isolated. PCR confirmed that the person was infected with SARS-CoV-2 between March and December 2020. In culture with 10 IU/ml IL-2 and around 10 ug/ml peptides, PBMC were grown at a few million per well. The clonotype was recovered from a human donor who had a prior SARS-CoV-2 infection. Sequences were derived from CD4+ T cells from PBMCs cultured with SARS-CoV-2 spike peptides, sampled before COVID-19 vaccination. V usage is TRBV7-2 and J usage is TRBJ2-1; 9 bases fit TRBD1. CDR3 DNA sequence: TGTGCCAGCAGCCCCGGGACAGGGCGGAATGAGCAGTTCTTC. It yields the protein CASSPGTGRNEQFF.